The 28 T cell receptor beta chains listed next were all sequenced from one sample in a study of technical replicates of blood from a handful of donors. The protocol was immunoSEQ multiplex PCR, while the TCRdb copy is restricted to in-frame clones and leaves out a portion. The table lists about 56,000 clones, nearly 95% of them singletons, with around 3.2% in the top ten. The source material was PBMCs. The receptors were sampled from a human donor in good health. Some clones in this sample may be carry-over from other donors' samples.

This clone was observed once. The chain uses TRBV2 and TRBJ1-3; TRBD1 might be the D (5 bases). V was pared by 4 bases and J by 2 bases, with 12 bases between. CDR1 and CDR2 (germline): SNHLY, FYNNEI. This CDR3 has 15 residues. CDR3 in DNA: TGTGCCAGCAGTGGGCAGGGACTTGCTGGAAACACCATATATTTT. It encodes CASSGQGLAGNTIYF.

This clone occurred once. The V gene is TRBV7-2, the J gene TRBJ1-4, with D possibly being TRBD1 (6 bases). CDR3 length: 14 residues. V was clipped by 5 bases and J by 8 bases, with 15 bases between them. CDR1 is SGHTA and CDR2 is FQGNSA in the germline V gene. The CDR3 nucleotides are TGTGCCAGCAGCCCAGGGGACCTAAGGGAAAAACTGTTTTTT. Residues: CASSPGDLREKLFF.

The chain couples TRBV6-1 to TRBJ2-5; the match to TRBD1 covers 12 bases. This CDR3 is built from 14 residues. J gave up 5 bases and V 10 bases, and 8 bases lay outside the gene matches. Germline V gene lookup returns CDR1 MNHNS and CDR2 SASEGT. The CDR3 here is CANPGTGGGETQYF. The CDR3 region has the DNA TGTGCCAACCCAGGGACAGGGGGCGGGGAGACCCAGTACTTC.

The chain uses TRBV18 and TRBJ2-7; TRBD1 matches 7 bases. The germline CDR1 and CDR2 sequences are KGHSH and LQKENI. J was trimmed by 9 bases and V by 4 bases; bases with no gene match: 12. This CDR3 contains 14 residues. The CDR3 DNA reads as TGTGCCAGCTCACGAGGACAGGACGATGGCGGGCAGTACTTC. This codes for CASSRGQDDGGQYF. Complete variable domain (other parts from reference TRBV18 and TRBJ2-7): NAGVMQNPRHLVRRRGQEARLRCSPMKGHSHVYWYRQLPEEGLKFMVYLQKENIIDESGMPKERFSAEFPKEGPSILRIQQVVRGDSAAYFCASSRGQDDGGQYFGPGTRLTVT.

This clone was detected only once. This chain connects TRBV15 to TRBJ1-4, with TRBD1 as a possible D gene (5 bases). Looked up from germline, CDR1 is LNHNV and CDR2 is YYDKDF (reference sequence). Trimming cost V 5 bases and J 7 bases, with 17 bases left between them. The CDR3 runs 15 residues. The CDR3 region is CATSPGGRAGEKLFF. DNA of the CDR3: TGTGCCACCAGCCCGGGGGGAAGGGCTGGTGAAAAACTGTTTTTT.

J is TRBJ1-1 and V is TRBV12-5; a possible D gene is TRBD1 (6 bases). The CDR3 covers 13 residues. CDR1 and CDR2 from the germline V gene are LGHNT and FRNRAP. V lost 1 base to trimming and J lost 5 bases, with 8 bases between them. This CDR3 is CASGLDGQTEAFF. For the CDR3, the DNA is TGTGCTAGTGGTTTGGATGGACAGACTGAAGCTTTCTTT. The full variable domain, with the rest looked up from reference TRBV12-5 and TRBJ1-1, is DARVTQTPRHKVTEMGQEVTMRCQPILGHNTVFWYRQTMMQGLELLAYFRNRAPLDDSGMPKDRFSAEMPDATLATLKIQPSEPRDSAVYFCASGLDGQTEAFFGQGTRLTVV.

The chain links TRBV2 to TRBJ1-6, with TRBD1 as a possible D gene (5 bases). Trimming left V 4 bases short and J 9 bases short, with 13 bases between. The CDR3 consists of 14 residues. The germline V gene encodes CDR1 SNHLY and CDR2 FYNNEI. CDR3 sequence reads: CASSARERGSPLHF. In DNA form, the CDR3 reads TGTGCCAGCAGTGCGCGGGAAAGGGGTTCACCCCTCCACTTT.

The chain links TRBV27 to TRBJ2-2; the match to TRBD2 covers 12 bases. The CDR3 consists of 19 residues. CDR1 and CDR2 from the germline V gene are MNHEY and SMNVEV (reference sequence). J gave up 8 bases and V 2 bases, and 15 bases lay outside the gene matches. The CDR3 sequence: CASSLVSPILAGGLGELFF. The CDR3 nucleotides read TGTGCCAGCAGTTTAGTTTCCCCTATACTAGCGGGGGGCCTGGGGGAGCTGTTTTTT.

The rearrangement links TRBV7-3 to TRBJ2-2; no firm D call. Germline lookup yields CDR1 SGHTA and CDR2 FQGTGA. This CDR3 comprises 12 residues. Trimming stripped 5 bases from V and 10 bases from J, with 11 bases between. The CDR3 nucleotides are TGTGCCAGCAGCCCAGGCTCGATGGAGCTGTTTTTT. It is translated as CASSPGSMELFF.

This clone has a single count. The chain has TRBV5-1 and TRBJ1-2; 9 bases fit TRBD1. J was trimmed by 2 bases and V by 4 bases; bases with no gene match: 9. The V gene's germline CDR1 is SGHRS and CDR2 YFSETQ. CDR3 length equals 16 residues. The CDR3: CASSTPGTGGNYGYTF. CDR3 in DNA: TGCGCCAGCAGCACACCGGGAACAGGGGGCAACTATGGCTACACCTTC. The complete variable domain, with remaining parts taken from reference TRBV5-1 and TRBJ1-2, reads KAGVTQTPRYLIKTRGQQVTLSCSPISGHRSVSWYQQTPGQGLQFLFEYFSETQRNKGNFPGRFSGRQFSNSRSEMNVSTLELGDSALYLCASSTPGTGGNYGYTFGSGTRLTVV.

This chain uses TRBV2 with TRBJ2-5; D is ambiguous. The J call may be wrong; the DNA end is better matched by TRBJ2-7. Germline values: CDR1 SNHLY, CDR2 FYNNEI. This CDR3 spans 11 amino acids. Here the CDR3 DNA reads TGTGCCAGCAGCTGGGCCTACGAGCAGTACTTC. This gives the protein CASSWAYEQYF.

The CDR3 bases are TGCGCCAGCAGCACCACCGGGACAGGGGGCGGGGAGCAGTACTTC. Translation gives CASSTTGTGGGEQYF. V and J are TRBV5-1 and TRBJ2-7, with 12 bases fitting TRBD1. This CDR3 comprises 15 residues. V was pared by 4 bases and J by 7 bases, with 9 bases of the junction left unmatched. Germline V gene data show CDR1 as SGHRS and CDR2 as YFSETQ.

The chain combines TRBV4-1 with TRBJ2-7, with D possibly matching TRBD1 (5 bases). V lost 5 bases and J 3 bases, leaving 14 bases between the germline ends. Looked up from germline, CDR1 is MGHRA and CDR2 is YSYEKL. This CDR3 contains 14 residues. The CDR3 here is CASSWTDNGYEQYF. Written as DNA, the CDR3 is TGCGCCAGCAGCTGGACGGACAACGGCTACGAGCAGTACTTC.

The genes are TRBV6-4 and TRBJ1-3; D is ambiguous. This CDR3 is built from 13 residues. Per the germline V gene, CDR1 is MRHNA and CDR2 is SNTAGT. Between the trimmed V and J ends, which lost 6 bases and 8 bases, there was a span of 14 bases. The CDR3 spells CASRFPRGDTIYF. The DNA for the CDR3 is TGTGCCAGCAGATTTCCTCGCGGAGACACCATATATTTT.

The V call is TRBV5-8, the J call TRBJ1-6; no reliable D call. The CDR3 length is 15 residues. Trimming removed 6 bases from V and 4 bases from J, with 14 bases in between. Germline CDR1 reads SGHTS; CDR2 reads YDEGEE. The CDR3 DNA follows: TGTGCCAGCAAGAATGGGGAGATTTATAATTCACCCCTCCACTTT. Amino acid sequence: CASKNGEIYNSPLHF. The full variable domain, completed using reference TRBV5-8 and TRBJ1-6, is EAGVTQSPTHLIKTRGQQATLRCSPISGHTSVYWYQQALGLGLQFLLWYDEGEERNRGNFPPRFSGRQFPNYSSELNVNALELEDSALYLCASKNGEIYNSPLHFGNGTRLTVT.

The genes are TRBV13 and TRBJ2-1; TRBD1 agrees at 11 bases. CDR1 and CDR2 from the germline V gene are PRHDT and FYEKMQ (reference sequence). V dropped 4 bases and J dropped 5; count of bases not matched to a gene: 4. The CDR3 loop spans 15 amino acids. CDR3 coding DNA: TGTGCCAGCAGCTCCGGGACAGGGGGTAACAATGAGCAGTTCTTC. Translation gives CASSSGTGGNNEQFF.

This chain links TRBV5-5 with TRBJ1-2; 9 bases are a match to TRBD1. J lost 5 bases, V lost 3 bases, and 11 bases had no gene match. This CDR3 spans 16 amino acids. CDR1 is SGHKS, CDR2 YYEKEE, per germline (reference sequence). Here the CDR3 DNA reads TGTGCCAGCAGCTGGGGACCGGGACAGGGAATATATGGCTACACCTTC. Translating gives CASSWGPGQGIYGYTF. Full variable domain (remainder filled in from reference TRBV5-5 and TRBJ1-2): DAGVTQSPTHLIKTRGQQVTLRCSPISGHKSVSWYQQVLGQGPQFIFQYYEKEERGRGNFPDRFSARQFPNYSSELNVNALLLGDSALYLCASSWGPGQGIYGYTFGSGTRLTVV.

The rearrangement uses TRBV18 and TRBJ2-1; 7 bases agree with TRBD2. Trimming cost V 6 bases and J 6 bases; bases outside gene matches: 2. The CDR3 spans 12 residues. CDR1 is KGHSH and CDR2 is LQKENI in the germline V gene. This CDR3 reads CASSPGGNEQFF. For the CDR3, the DNA is TGTGCCAGCTCCCCGGGGGGCAATGAGCAGTTCTTC. The entire variable domain, with the rest obtained from reference TRBV18 and TRBJ2-1, is as follows: NAGVMQNPRHLVRRRGQEARLRCSPMKGHSHVYWYRQLPEEGLKFMVYLQKENIIDESGMPKERFSAEFPKEGPSILRIQQVVRGDSAAYFCASSPGGNEQFFGPGTRLTVL.

In its sample, this clone was seen once. The V call is TRBV19, the J call TRBJ2-7; 8 nucleotides align to TRBD2. CDR3 size: 15 residues. Germline CDR1 and CDR2: LNHDA and SQIVND (reference sequence). Unmatched junction bases numbered 7, after V lost 3 bases and J lost 3 bases. The CDR3 reads CASSILAGGFYEQYF. As DNA, the CDR3 is TGTGCCAGTAGTATCTTGGCGGGAGGATTCTACGAGCAGTACTTC.

The chain has TRBV4-3 and TRBJ2-3, with 11 bases aligning to TRBD2. Trimming took 1 base from V and 5 from J; bases not matched to a gene: 11. Looked up from germline, CDR1 is LGHNA and CDR2 is YSLEER. The CDR3 is 18 amino acids. CDR3 sequence reads: CASSQVLLAGDRGDTQYF. For the CDR3, the DNA is TGCGCCAGCAGCCAAGTGTTACTAGCGGGGGACCGGGGAGATACGCAGTATTTT.

The chain is built from TRBV6-5 and TRBJ2-7; tentative D call: TRBD2 (5 bases). Trimming left V 5 bases short and J 5 bases short, with 19 bases between. CDR1 and CDR2 from the germline V gene are MNHEY and SVGAGI. This CDR3 contains 15 residues. CDR3 amino acids: CASSQWAASSDEQYF. The DNA for the CDR3 is TGTGCCAGCAGTCAATGGGCGGCTAGCAGCGACGAGCAGTACTTC.

This sequence joins TRBV9 and TRBJ2-7; D remains ambiguous. Between the trimmed V and J ends, which lost 0 bases and 0 bases, there was a span of 10 bases. Germline-derived CDR1 and CDR2 are SGDLS and YYNGEE. This CDR3 has 15 amino acids. Written as DNA, the CDR3 is TGTGCCAGCAGCGTAGGGTTCGGAGCCTCCTACGAGCAGTACTTC. Translating gives CASSVGFGASYEQYF. The variable domain in full, with the rest retrieved from reference TRBV9 and TRBJ2-7, is DSGVTQTPKHLITATGQRVTLRCSPRSGDLSVYWYQQSLDQGLQFLIQYYNGEERAKGNILERFSAQQFPDLHSELNLSSLELGDSALYFCASSVGFGASYEQYFGPGTRLTVT.

The V gene is TRBV5-4, the J gene TRBJ2-1; D is ambiguous. The CDR3 loop spans 13 amino acids. CDR1 and CDR2 from the germline V gene are SGHNT and YYREEE (reference sequence). V lost 4 bases, J lost 7 bases, and 12 bases lay in between. The CDR3 here is CASSLPFPNEQFF. As DNA, the CDR3 is TGTGCCAGCAGCCTCCCCTTCCCTAATGAGCAGTTCTTC.

This rearrangement joins TRBV5-1 to TRBJ2-5; TRBD2 matches 9 bases. CDR3 size: 14 residues. The V and J ends lost 0 bases and 3 bases, in that order; junction bases with no gene match: 0. Looked up from germline, CDR1 is SGHRS and CDR2 is YFSETQ. The CDR3 DNA sequence: TGCGCCAGCAGCTTGGAGCGGGGGGAAGAGACCCAGTACTTC. This encodes CASSLERGEETQYF.

V is TRBV7-2 and J is TRBJ2-1; 10 nucleotides align to TRBD2. The V and J ends lost 7 bases and 0 bases, in that order; junction bases with no gene match: 9. This CDR3 has 17 residues. Per germline, CDR1 SGHTA and CDR2 FQGNSA. The CDR3 DNA reads TGTGCCAGCACTCTATTCGCTAGCGGGGGCTCCTACAATGAGCAGTTCTTC. Its protein is CASTLFASGGSYNEQFF.

This sequence joins TRBV2 and TRBJ1-2; D gene ambiguous. Germline CDR1 reads SNHLY; CDR2 reads FYNNEI. Trimming removed 0 bases from V and 7 bases from J, with 9 bases in between. The CDR3 totals 13 residues. CDR3 DNA: TGTGCCAGCAGTGAAGCGGCGGACTTTGGCTACACCTTC. Protein product: CASSEAADFGYTF.

The chain joins TRBV7-2 to TRBJ2-7; no reliable D call. CDR1 and CDR2 (germline): SGHTA, FQGNSA. This CDR3 is 13 amino acids long. The V end was cut by 5 bases, the J end by 0 bases, with 8 bases between. The CDR3 sequence is CASSLMRSYEQYF. The CDR3 DNA follows: TGTGCCAGCAGCCTCATGCGCTCCTACGAGCAGTACTTC. Full variable domain (remainder filled in from reference TRBV7-2 and TRBJ2-7): GAGVSQSPSNKVTEKGKDVELRCDPISGHTALYWYRQSLGQGLEFLIYFQGNSAPDKSGLPSDRFSAERTGGSVSTLTIQRTQQEDSAVYLCASSLMRSYEQYFGPGTRLTVT.

This chain links TRBV15 with TRBJ2-1; the match to TRBD1 covers 7 bases. This CDR3 spans 15 amino acids. Trimming cost V 4 bases and J 10 bases; bases outside gene matches: 13. The V gene's germline CDR1 is LNHNV and CDR2 YYDKDF (reference sequence). Here the CDR3 DNA reads TGTGCCACCAGCAATGACAGGGTTTTTGTCCGGGAGCAGTTCTTC. Protein: CATSNDRVFVREQFF. Drawing the rest from reference TRBV15 and TRBJ2-1, the complete variable domain is DAMVIQNPRYQVTQFGKPVTLSCSQTLNHNVMYWYQQKSSQAPKLLFHYYDKDFNNEADTPDNFQSRRPNTSFCFLDIRSPGLGDTAMYLCATSNDRVFVREQFFGPGTRLTVL.